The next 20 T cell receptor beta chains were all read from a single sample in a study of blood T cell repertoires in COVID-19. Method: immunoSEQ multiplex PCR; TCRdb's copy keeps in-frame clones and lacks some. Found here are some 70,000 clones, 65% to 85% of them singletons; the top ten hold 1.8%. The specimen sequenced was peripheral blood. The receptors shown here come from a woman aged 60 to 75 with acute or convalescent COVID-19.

This CDR3 is CARPNNRGNEAFF. For the CDR3, the DNA is TGTGCCAGACCAAACAACAGGGGAAATGAAGCTTTCTTT. The chain is built from TRBV6-8 and TRBJ1-1; 7 nucleotides align to TRBD1. CDR3 length: 13 residues. Germline V CDR1 and CDR2: MNHGY, SAAAGT. Germline trimming cut 9 bases from V and 7 bases from J; bases unmatched to any gene: 11.

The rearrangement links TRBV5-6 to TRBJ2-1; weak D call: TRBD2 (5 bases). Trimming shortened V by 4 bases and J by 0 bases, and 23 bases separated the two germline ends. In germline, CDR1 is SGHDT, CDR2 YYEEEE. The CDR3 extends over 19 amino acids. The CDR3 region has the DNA TGTGCCAGCAGCCCGATGCGGACTGCTCTTGGAAGCTCCTACAATGAGCAGTTCTTC. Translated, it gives CASSPMRTALGSSYNEQFF.

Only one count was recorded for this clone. Here the CDR3 DNA reads TGTGCCAGCAGCTCGGGACAGGGGGCTTGGGAGACCCAGTACTTC. It translates to CASSSGQGAWETQYF. V is TRBV7-9 and J is TRBJ2-5; 12 positions match TRBD1. V trimming: 4 bases; J trimming: 5 bases; junction bases outside the gene matches: 5. The CDR3 totals 15 residues. The V gene's germline CDR1 is SEHNR and CDR2 FQNEAQ (reference sequence).

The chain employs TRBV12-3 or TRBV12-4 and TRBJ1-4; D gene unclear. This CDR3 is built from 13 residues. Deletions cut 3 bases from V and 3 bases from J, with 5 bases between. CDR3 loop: CASSFGANEKLFF. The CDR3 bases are TGTGCCAGCAGTTTCGGGGCTAATGAAAAACTGTTTTTT.

CDR3 sequence (DNA): TGTGCCAGCAGCGGTGCTCCGGGGGGGTATTCTTACAATGAGCAGTTCTTC. This codes for CASSGAPGGYSYNEQFF. The chain uses TRBV9 and TRBJ2-1, with TRBD2 identical over 8 bases. This CDR3 spans 17 amino acids. V gave up 3 bases and J gave up 4 bases; unmatched junction bases: 12. Germline V gene sequence: CDR1 SGDLS, CDR2 YYNGEE.

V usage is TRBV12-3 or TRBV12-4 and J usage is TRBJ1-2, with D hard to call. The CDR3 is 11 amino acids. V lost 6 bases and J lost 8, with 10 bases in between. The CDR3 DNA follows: TGTGCCAGCAGCCCGTTCCCCGGCTACACCTTC. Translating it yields CASSPFPGYTF.

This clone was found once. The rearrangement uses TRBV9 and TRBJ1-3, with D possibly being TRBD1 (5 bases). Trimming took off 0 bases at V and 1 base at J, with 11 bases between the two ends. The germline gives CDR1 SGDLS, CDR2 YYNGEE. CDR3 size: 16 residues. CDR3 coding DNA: TGTGCCAGCAGCGTAGCGGGGGGAGTATCTGGAAACACCATATATTTT. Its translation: CASSVAGGVSGNTIYF.

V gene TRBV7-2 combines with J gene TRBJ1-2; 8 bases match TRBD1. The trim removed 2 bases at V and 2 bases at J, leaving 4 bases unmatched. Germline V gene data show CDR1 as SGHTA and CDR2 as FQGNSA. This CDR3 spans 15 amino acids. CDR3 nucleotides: TGTGCCAGCAGCTTAAACACAGGGGGGAACTATGGCTACACCTTC. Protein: CASSLNTGGNYGYTF.

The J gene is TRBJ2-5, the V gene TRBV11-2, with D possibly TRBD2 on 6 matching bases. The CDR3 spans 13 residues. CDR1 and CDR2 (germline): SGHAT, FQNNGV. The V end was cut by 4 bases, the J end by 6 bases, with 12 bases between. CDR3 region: CASSSVAGQTQYF. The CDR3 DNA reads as TGTGCCAGCAGCTCGGTGGCGGGACAGACCCAGTACTTC.

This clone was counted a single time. The CDR3 region is CASSVATAGPGNTIYF. CDR3 coding DNA: TGTGCCAGCAGCGTAGCTACAGCGGGGCCTGGAAACACCATATATTTT. The rearrangement links TRBV9 to TRBJ1-3; possibly TRBD1 for D (5 bases). V lost 0 bases to trimming and J lost 2 bases, with 12 bases between them. CDR3 length equals 16 residues. From germline, CDR1 is SGDLS and CDR2 YYNGEE.

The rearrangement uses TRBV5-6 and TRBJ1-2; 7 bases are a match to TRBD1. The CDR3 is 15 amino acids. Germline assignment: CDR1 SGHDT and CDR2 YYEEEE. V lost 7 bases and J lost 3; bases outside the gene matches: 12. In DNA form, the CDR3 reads TGTGCCAGCTCACGGAGGGGGCGGTGGGACTATGGCTACACCTTC. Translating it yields CASSRRGRWDYGYTF.

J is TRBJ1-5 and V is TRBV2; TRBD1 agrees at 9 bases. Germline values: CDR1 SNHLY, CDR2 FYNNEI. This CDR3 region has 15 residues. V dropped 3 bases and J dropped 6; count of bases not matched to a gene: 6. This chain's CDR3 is CASSDRTGVGQPQHF. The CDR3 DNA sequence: TGTGCCAGCAGTGACAGGACAGGGGTGGGTCAGCCCCAGCATTTT.

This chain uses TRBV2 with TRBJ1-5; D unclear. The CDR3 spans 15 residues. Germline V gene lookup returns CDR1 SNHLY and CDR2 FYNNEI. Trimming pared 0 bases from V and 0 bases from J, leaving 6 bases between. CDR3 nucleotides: TGTGCCAGCAGTGAAGCGGGCCTTAGCAATCAGCCCCAGCATTTT. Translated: CASSEAGLSNQPQHF.

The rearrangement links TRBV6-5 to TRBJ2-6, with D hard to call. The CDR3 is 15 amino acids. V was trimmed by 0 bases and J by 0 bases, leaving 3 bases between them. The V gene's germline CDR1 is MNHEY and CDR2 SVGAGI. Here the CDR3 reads CASSYSSSGANVLTF. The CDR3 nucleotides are TGTGCCAGCAGTTACTCTAGCTCTGGGGCCAACGTCCTGACTTTC.

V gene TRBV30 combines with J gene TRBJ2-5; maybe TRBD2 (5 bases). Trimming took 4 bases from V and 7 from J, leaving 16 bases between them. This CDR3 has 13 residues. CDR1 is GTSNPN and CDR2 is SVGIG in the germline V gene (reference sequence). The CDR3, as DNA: TGTGCCTGGACGGACTCCATAATAGGGACCCAGTACTTC. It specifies CAWTDSIIGTQYF.

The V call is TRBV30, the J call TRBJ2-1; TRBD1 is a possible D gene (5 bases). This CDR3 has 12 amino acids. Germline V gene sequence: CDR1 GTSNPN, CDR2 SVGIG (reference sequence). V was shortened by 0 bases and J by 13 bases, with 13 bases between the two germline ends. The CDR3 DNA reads TGTGCCTGGAGTGTAGGGCAGGGCCAACAGTTCTTC. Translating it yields CAWSVGQGQQFF.

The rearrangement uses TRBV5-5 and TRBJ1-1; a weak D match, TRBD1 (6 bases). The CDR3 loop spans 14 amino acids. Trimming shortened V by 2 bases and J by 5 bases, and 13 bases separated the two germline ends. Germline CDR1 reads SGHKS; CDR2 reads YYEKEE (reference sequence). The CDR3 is CASSFGQQGTEAFF. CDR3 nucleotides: TGTGCCAGCAGCTTCGGACAGCAGGGGACTGAAGCTTTCTTT.

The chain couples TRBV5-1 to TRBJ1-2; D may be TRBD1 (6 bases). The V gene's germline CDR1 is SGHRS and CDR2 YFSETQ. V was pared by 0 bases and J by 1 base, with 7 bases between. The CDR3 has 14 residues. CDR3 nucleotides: TGCGCCAGCAGCTTGGCGGACAGTAACTATGGCTACACCTTC. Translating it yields CASSLADSNYGYTF.

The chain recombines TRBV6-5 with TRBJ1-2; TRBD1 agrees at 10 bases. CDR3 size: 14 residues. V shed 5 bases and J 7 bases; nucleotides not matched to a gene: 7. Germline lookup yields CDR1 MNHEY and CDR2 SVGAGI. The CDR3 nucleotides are TGTGCCAGCAGTCGCCAATGGACAGGGGGTGGCTACACCTTC. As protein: CASSRQWTGGGYTF.

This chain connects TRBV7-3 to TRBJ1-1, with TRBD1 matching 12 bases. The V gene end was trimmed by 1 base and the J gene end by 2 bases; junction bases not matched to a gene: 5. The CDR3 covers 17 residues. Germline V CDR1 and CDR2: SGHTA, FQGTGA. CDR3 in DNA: TGTGCCAGCAGCTTAATTCCCGGGACAGGGGGCAACACTGAAGCTTTCTTT. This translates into CASSLIPGTGGNTEAFF.